This TCR beta chain was recovered during a study of blood T cell repertoires in COVID-19. In Seattle, patients joined the study during active infection and were tracked longitudinally. Per the original data handling: By means of reference gene primer amplification, nucleated cell counts were estimated. Profiling relied on immunoSEQ multiplex PCR, and the TCRdb table lists in-frame clones only, not all of them. That table furnishes V, J and clone size, whereas the DNA furnished D and trimming. In the table there are about 210,000 clones, 82% of which are singletons. CDR1 and CDR2 (germline): MNHEY, SVGAGI. Trimming shortened V by 0 bases and J by 8 bases, and 13 bases separated the two germline ends. This CDR3 is built from 14 residues.

What was sequenced was peripheral blood. This clonotype was sampled from a woman aged 70-85 years with COVID-19, enrolled during active disease. This chain uses TRBV6-5 with TRBJ1-2; TRBD1 is a possible D gene (5 bases). CDR3 loop: CASSYSRQGRGYTF. The CDR3 bases are TGTGCCAGCAGTTACTCGAGGCAGGGCAGGGGCTACACCTTC.